Shown below are 9 T cell receptor beta chains from a single sample sequenced in a study of blood T cell repertoires in COVID-19. The table came from immunoSEQ multiplex PCR; TCRdb's copy has only in-frame clones and leaves some out. The data contain 110,000 or so clones, 85% of them singletons. Material: peripheral blood. The receptors originated from a human donor in a cohort sampled during active COVID-19.

The genes are TRBV7-9 and TRBJ1-1; tentative D call: TRBD1 (6 bases). The CDR3 runs to 14 residues. Looked up from germline, CDR1 is SEHNR and CDR2 is FQNEAQ (reference sequence). The V end lost 5 bases, the J end lost 4 bases, and 14 bases lay between the germline ends. The CDR3 loop reads CASSPGQLATEAFF. The CDR3 DNA follows: TGTGCCAGCAGCCCGGGACAATTGGCCACTGAAGCTTTCTTT.

This clone was picked up one time. This chain links TRBV2 with TRBJ2-3; D possibly corresponds to TRBD2 (6 bases). Germline V gene data show CDR1 as SNHLY and CDR2 as FYNNEI. CDR3 length: 15 amino acids. V shed 8 bases and J shed 2 bases, with 17 bases lying between them. The CDR3 here is CASGGGAGFTDTQYF. CDR3 bases: TGTGCCAGCGGGGGTGGGGCGGGGTTCACAGATACGCAGTATTTT.

The CDR3: CASSLLAGGYEQFF. The CDR3 DNA is TGTGCCAGCAGTTTGCTAGCGGGGGGGTATGAGCAGTTCTTC. V and J are TRBV6-5 and TRBJ2-1, with 12 bases identical to TRBD2. With 4 bases clipped from V and 8 bases from J, the junction kept 3 bases outside the gene matches. CDR3 length: 14 residues. The germline gives CDR1 MNHEY, CDR2 SVGAGI.

The chain employs TRBV19 and TRBJ2-5, with TRBD1 identical over 7 bases. CDR1 is LNHDA and CDR2 is SQIVND in the germline V gene (reference sequence). V shed 3 bases and J 2 bases; nucleotides not matched to a gene: 3. The CDR3 runs 14 residues. The CDR3 DNA reads TGTGCCAGTAGTATGCAGGGGGTGCAAGAGACCCAGTACTTC. This gives the protein CASSMQGVQETQYF.

The V and J genes are TRBV5-1 and TRBJ2-6; weak D call: TRBD2 (6 bases). Germline loops: CDR1 SGHRS, CDR2 YFSETQ. V lost 3 bases to trimming and J lost 1 base, with 20 bases between them. The CDR3 totals 19 residues. CDR3 coding DNA: TGCGCCAGCAGCTCCCTCATTCTTGGGGACTGGTCTGGGGCCAACGTCCTGACTTTC. Translation: CASSSLILGDWSGANVLTF.

The rearrangement uses TRBV24-1 and TRBJ1-4; D is possibly TRBD1 (6 bases). V lost 9 bases and J 3 bases, leaving 10 bases between the germline ends. This CDR3 contains 13 residues. In germline, CDR1 is KGHDR, CDR2 SFDVKD. Here the CDR3 reads CATSDRSNEKLFF. CDR3 nucleotide sequence: TGTGCCACCTCCGACAGGTCTAATGAAAAACTGTTTTTT.

This sequence joins TRBV6-5 and TRBJ1-5; tentative D call: TRBD1 (5 bases). There are 13 residues in the CDR3. Germline CDR1 is MNHEY and CDR2 is SVGAGI. Trimming removed 6 bases from V and 4 bases from J, with 10 bases in between. CDR3 bases: TGTGCCAGCAGGGTCCGGGGGAATCAGCCCCAGCATTTT. Translated: CASRVRGNQPQHF.

The chain uses TRBV15 and TRBJ1-6; 10 bases are shared with TRBD1. In germline, CDR1 is LNHNV, CDR2 YYDKDF (reference sequence). J gave up 2 bases and V 1 base, and 14 bases lay outside the gene matches. The CDR3 is made up of 21 amino acids. The chain's CDR3 is CATSRGGGSGTGAPYNSPLHF. The DNA for the CDR3 is TGTGCCACCAGCAGAGGAGGGGGATCCGGGACAGGGGCCCCCTATAATTCACCCCTCCACTTT.

The J gene is TRBJ1-1, the V gene TRBV27; D remains ambiguous. CDR3 length: 13 amino acids. Per the germline V gene, CDR1 is MNHEY and CDR2 is SMNVEV (reference sequence). V was pared by 3 bases and J by 3 bases, with 8 bases between. CDR3 loop: CASSFNRDTEAFF. The CDR3 DNA reads TGTGCCAGCAGTTTTAACAGAGACACTGAAGCTTTCTTT.